This T cell receptor beta chain comes out of a study of STAT5B mutations in CD4+ large granular lymphocyte leukemia. Study in general: Among healthy controls, a particular HLA allele went with more CDR3 'QG' motifs. Findings and caveats of the study: 8/27 top patient clones versus 2/35 control clones were TRBV06-family. Main leukemic clonotypes were patient-specific, but approximately 25% appeared at low frequency elsewhere.

The CDR3 sequence is 13 residues long. CDR1 and CDR2 from the germline V gene are SGHVS and FNYEAQ. Trimming took 4 bases from V and 2 from J, leaving 8 bases between them. Buffy coats from healthy blood donors served as controls. This table comes from immunoSEQ multiplex PCR, and its TCRdb copy is limited to in-frame clones, with some not included. Of about 30,000 clones in the sample, around 70% were seen once. Of note for this clone: Its antigen remains unidentified.

The clonotype was recovered from a human donor in good health. Sequenced input: CD4+ T cells from blood buffy coats. The rearrangement joins TRBV7-6 to TRBJ1-1; D may be TRBD1 (5 bases). The CDR3 sequence is CASSSDSNTEAFF. The CDR3 DNA is TGTGCCAGCAGCTCAGACAGTAACACTGAAGCTTTCTTT.